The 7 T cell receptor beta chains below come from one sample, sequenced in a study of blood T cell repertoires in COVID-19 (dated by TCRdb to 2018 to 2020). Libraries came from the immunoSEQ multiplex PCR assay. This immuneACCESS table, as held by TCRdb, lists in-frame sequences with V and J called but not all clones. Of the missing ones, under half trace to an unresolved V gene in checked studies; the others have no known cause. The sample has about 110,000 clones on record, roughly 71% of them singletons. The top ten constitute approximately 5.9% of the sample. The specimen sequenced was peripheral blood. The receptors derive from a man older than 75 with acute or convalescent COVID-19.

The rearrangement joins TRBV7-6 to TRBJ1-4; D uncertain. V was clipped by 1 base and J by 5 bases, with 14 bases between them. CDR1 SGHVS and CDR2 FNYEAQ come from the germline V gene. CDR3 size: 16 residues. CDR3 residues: CASSLDSGAANEKLFF. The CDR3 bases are TGTGCCAGCAGCTTAGACTCGGGTGCGGCAAATGAAAAACTGTTTTTT. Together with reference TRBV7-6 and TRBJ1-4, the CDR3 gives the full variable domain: GAGVSQSPRYKVTKRGQDVALRCDPISGHVSLYWYRQALGQGPEFLTYFNYEAQQDKSGLPNDRFSAERPEGSISTLTIQRTEQRDSAMYRCASSLDSGAANEKLFFGSGTQLSVL.

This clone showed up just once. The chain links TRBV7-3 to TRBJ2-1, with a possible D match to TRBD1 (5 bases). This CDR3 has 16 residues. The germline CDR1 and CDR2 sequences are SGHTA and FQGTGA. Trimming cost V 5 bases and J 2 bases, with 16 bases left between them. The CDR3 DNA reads TGTGCCAGCAGCATTTCAGGGCCCCCCGCCTACAATGAGCAGTTCTTC. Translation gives CASSISGPPAYNEQFF.

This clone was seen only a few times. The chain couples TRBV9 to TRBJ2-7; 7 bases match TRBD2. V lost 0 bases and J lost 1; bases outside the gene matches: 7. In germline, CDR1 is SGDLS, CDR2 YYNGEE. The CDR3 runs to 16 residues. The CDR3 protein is CASSVGYLAESYEQYF. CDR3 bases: TGTGCCAGCAGCGTAGGTTATCTAGCGGAATCCTACGAGCAGTACTTC.

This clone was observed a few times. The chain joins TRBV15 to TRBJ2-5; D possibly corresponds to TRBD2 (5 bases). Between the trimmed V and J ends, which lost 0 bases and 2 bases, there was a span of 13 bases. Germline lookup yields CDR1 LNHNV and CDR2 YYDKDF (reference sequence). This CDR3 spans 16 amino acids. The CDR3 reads CATSRDLAKSQETQYF. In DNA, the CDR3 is TGTGCCACCAGCAGAGATTTAGCGAAATCGCAAGAGACCCAGTACTTC.

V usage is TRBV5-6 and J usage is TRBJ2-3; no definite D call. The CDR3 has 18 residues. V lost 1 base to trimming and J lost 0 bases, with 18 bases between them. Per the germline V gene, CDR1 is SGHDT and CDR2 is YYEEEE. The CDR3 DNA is TGTGCCAGCAGCTTGAGTCTTACAACGGGTTCTAGCACAGATACGCAGTATTTT. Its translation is CASSLSLTTGSSTDTQYF.

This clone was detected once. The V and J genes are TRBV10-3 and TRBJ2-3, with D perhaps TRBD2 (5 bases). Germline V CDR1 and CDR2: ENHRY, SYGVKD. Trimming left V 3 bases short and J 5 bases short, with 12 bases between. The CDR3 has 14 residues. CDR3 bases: TGTGCCATCAGTGATAACCGGGAAGGAGATACGCAGTATTTT. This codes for CAISDNREGDTQYF.

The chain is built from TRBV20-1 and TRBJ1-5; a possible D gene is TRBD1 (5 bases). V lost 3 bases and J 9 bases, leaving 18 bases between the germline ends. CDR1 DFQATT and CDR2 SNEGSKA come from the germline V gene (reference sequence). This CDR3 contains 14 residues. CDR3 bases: TGCAGTGCTAGTAGATCCCAGGGTGTTTGGCCCCAGCATTTT. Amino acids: CSASRSQGVWPQHF.